The 26 T cell receptor beta chains presented below share a single source sample, sequenced in a study of blood T cell repertoires in COVID-19 (dated by TCRdb to 2020 to 2022). Receptors were amplified or captured by the immunoSEQ multiplex PCR assay. TCRdb obtained this table from immuneACCESS and retained in-frame rearrangements with V and J assigned. These tables miss some clones; where compared with another copy, unresolved V genes account for less than half of the shortfall, and the remainder is unexplained. The sample records about 300,000 clones, over 85% of which are singletons. In total, the top ten clones hold less than 3.5% of the sample. The sequencing input was PBMCs or T cells enriched from blood (not recorded which). The receptor set was obtained from a woman aged 45-65 years who had been exposed to COVID-19.

This chain connects TRBV6-5 to TRBJ2-5; possible D gene TRBD1, 6 bases. CDR3 size: 13 residues. From germline, CDR1 is MNHEY and CDR2 SVGAGI. V lost 2 bases, J lost 5 bases, and 9 bases lay in between. The CDR3 region is CASSYGGGETQYF. The CDR3 region has the DNA TGTGCCAGCAGTTACGGGGGCGGGGAGACCCAGTACTTC.

This chain joins TRBV7-9 and TRBJ2-7; TRBD1 is a possible D gene (6 bases). Looked up from germline, CDR1 is SEHNR and CDR2 is FQNEAQ (reference sequence). The CDR3 sequence is 15 residues long. Trimming took off 6 bases at V and 3 bases at J, with 18 bases between the two ends. The CDR3 region has the DNA TGTGCCAGCAGTCCCGACAGGCTAACAGGCTACGAGCAGTACTTC. Translating gives CASSPDRLTGYEQYF.

The genes are TRBV6-5 and TRBJ2-2; D might be TRBD2 (6 bases). V was clipped by 6 bases and J by 4 bases, with 15 bases between them. The length of the CDR3 is 15 residues. Per the germline V gene, CDR1 is MNHEY and CDR2 is SVGAGI. CDR3 bases: TGTGCCAGCAGATTCGTCAGGACTACCACCGGGGAGCTGTTTTTT. This encodes CASRFVRTTTGELFF.

The rearrangement uses TRBV28 and TRBJ1-4; 12 bases are a match to TRBD1. The V segment lost 6 bases and the J segment 4 bases; nucleotides outside the gene matches: 6. Germline assignment: CDR1 MDHEN and CDR2 SYDVKM. The CDR3 totals 16 residues. CDR3 sequence reads: CASRWDRGLHNEKLFF. CDR3 in DNA: TGTGCCAGCAGATGGGACAGGGGGCTACATAATGAAAAACTGTTTTTT. The variable domain in full, with the rest retrieved from reference TRBV28 and TRBJ1-4, is DVKVTQSSRYLVKRTGEKVFLECVQDMDHENMFWYRQDPGLGLRLIYFSYDVKMKEKGDIPEGYSVSREKKERFSLILESASTNQTSMYLCASRWDRGLHNEKLFFGSGTQLSVL.

The sample holds a few counts of this clone. This rearrangement joins TRBV27 to TRBJ1-6, with 7 bases aligning to TRBD1. CDR1 and CDR2 (germline): MNHEY, SMNVEV (reference sequence). V trimming: 2 bases; J trimming: 9 bases; junction bases outside the gene matches: 10. The CDR3 spans 16 residues. CDR3 protein: CASSLRLGQKISPLHF. Written as DNA, the CDR3 is TGTGCCAGCAGTTTACGGTTGGGACAGAAAATTTCACCCCTCCACTTT.

CDR3 DNA sequence: TGCGCCAGCAGTAGGACACCGAAGAATGAAAAACTGTTTTTT. Its protein product is CASSRTPKNEKLFF. The rearrangement uses TRBV10-1 and TRBJ1-4; possible D gene TRBD1, 5 bases. V lost 5 bases and J 5 bases, leaving 12 bases between the germline ends. The V gene's germline CDR1 is WNHNN and CDR2 SYGVQD (reference sequence). CDR3 size: 14 residues.

The V call is TRBV3-1 (or the pseudogene TRBV3-2), the J call TRBJ2-3, with 10 bases aligning to TRBD2. The CDR3 loop spans 17 amino acids. The germline CDR1 and CDR2 sequences are LGHDT and YNNKEL (reference sequence). V trimming: 0 bases; J trimming: 1 base; junction bases outside the gene matches: 4. The CDR3 here is CASSQEGLAGGTDTQYF. The CDR3 bases are TGTGCCAGCAGCCAAGAAGGTCTAGCGGGGGGCACAGATACGCAGTATTTT.

The CDR3 spells CASSRDRDSPLHF. As DNA, the CDR3 is TGTGCCAGCTCACGGGACAGAGATTCACCCCTCCACTTT. The genes are TRBV18 and TRBJ1-6, with 7 bases identical to TRBD1. CDR3 length: 13 amino acids. Germline CDR1 KGHSH, CDR2 LQKENI. V was pared by 4 bases and J by 8 bases, with 2 bases of the junction left unmatched.

The chain recombines TRBV7-2 with TRBJ2-3; D is unclear. This CDR3 is 14 amino acids long. V was pared by 3 bases and J by 2 bases, with 9 bases between. The V gene's germline CDR1 is SGHTA and CDR2 FQGNSA. The CDR3 sequence is CASSFPQHTDTQYF. The CDR3 region has the DNA TGTGCCAGCAGCTTTCCACAGCACACAGATACGCAGTATTTT.

The chain employs TRBV2 and TRBJ2-3, with D possibly matching TRBD2 (5 bases). CDR1 and CDR2 from the germline V gene are SNHLY and FYNNEI. V lost 11 bases to trimming and J lost 6 bases, with 9 bases between them. This CDR3 region has 10 residues. In DNA form, the CDR3 reads TGTGCCTCCTGCGGGGATACGCAGTATTTT. Its protein is CASCGDTQYF. Looking up the rest from reference TRBV2 and TRBJ2-3 gives the full variable domain: EPEVTQTPSHQVTQMGQEVILRCVPISNHLYFYWYRQILGQKVEFLVSFYNNEISEKSEIFDDQFSVERPDGSNFTLKIRSTKLEDSAMYFCASCGDTQYFGPGTRLTVL.

This chain joins TRBV28 and TRBJ1-3; 7 bases are shared with TRBD1. Germline V gives CDR1 MDHEN, CDR2 SYDVKM. CDR3 length: 16 amino acids. Trimming took 6 bases from V and 0 from J; bases not matched to a gene: 8. The CDR3 protein is CASSPLGQFSGNTIYF. DNA for the CDR3: TGTGCCAGCAGCCCATTGGGACAGTTCTCTGGAAACACCATATATTTT.

With regard to this clone: The same CDR3 can be traced to other DNA sequences in this sample. The chain has TRBV5-1 and TRBJ2-1; 7 nucleotides align to TRBD1. Looked up from germline, CDR1 is SGHRS and CDR2 is YFSETQ. The CDR3 contains 15 residues. The V segment lost 0 bases and the J segment 5 bases; nucleotides outside the gene matches: 5. The CDR3 is CASSLVGTADNEQFF. The CDR3 DNA sequence: TGCGCCAGCAGCTTGGTCGGGACAGCGGACAATGAGCAGTTCTTC.

The chain carries TRBV19 and TRBJ1-6; D is unresolved. The CDR3 consists of 15 residues. The germline V and J ends were trimmed by 1 base and 8 bases, with 12 bases remaining between them. Germline lookup yields CDR1 LNHDA and CDR2 SQIVND (reference sequence). CDR3 DNA: TGTGCCAGTAGTATAGGGGTCGGGTACGATTCACCCCTCCACTTT. Translation gives CASSIGVGYDSPLHF.

V usage is TRBV30 and J usage is TRBJ1-1, with D possibly TRBD1 on 5 matching bases. Looked up from germline, CDR1 is GTSNPN and CDR2 is SVGIG (reference sequence). This CDR3 region has 12 residues. Between the trimmed V and J ends, which lost 7 bases and 10 bases, there was a span of 19 bases. CDR3 residues: CAFDRDSLAAFF. The CDR3 DNA sequence: TGTGCCTTCGACCGGGACTCCCTAGCAGCTTTCTTT.

The genes are TRBV4-1 and TRBJ1-1; D perhaps matches TRBD1 (6 bases). Trimming shortened V by 1 base and J by 1 base, and 10 bases separated the two germline ends. The CDR3 contains 15 residues. Per the germline V gene, CDR1 is MGHRA and CDR2 is YSYEKL. The CDR3 region has the DNA TGCGCCAGCAGCCAAGTACAGGGACAGAACACTGAAGCTTTCTTT. Translated: CASSQVQGQNTEAFF.

The J gene is TRBJ2-1, the V gene TRBV7-2; 7 bases fit TRBD2. The ends lost 5 bases at V and 4 bases at J; junction bases unmatched: 5. This CDR3 spans 14 amino acids. Germline CDR1 SGHTA, CDR2 FQGNSA. The CDR3, as DNA: TGTGCCAGCAGCCGTAGCGGGCCATACAATGAGCAGTTCTTC. Its protein product is CASSRSGPYNEQFF.

V and J are TRBV30 and TRBJ1-5, with 9 bases that match TRBD1. Germline-derived CDR1 and CDR2 are GTSNPN and SVGIG (reference sequence). The length of the CDR3 is 16 residues. The ends lost 4 bases at V and 7 bases at J; junction bases unmatched: 14. CDR3 nucleotide sequence: TGTGCCTGGAATTCCGGATCGACAGGGGGTTACCAGCCCCAGCATTTT. It encodes CAWNSGSTGGYQPQHF. Based on the CDR3 plus reference TRBV30 and TRBJ1-5, the full variable domain is SQTIHQWPATLVQPVGSPLSLECTVEGTSNPNLYWYRQAAGRGLQLLFYSVGIGQISSEVPQNLSASRPQDRQFILSSKKLLLSDSGFYLCAWNSGSTGGYQPQHFGDGTRLSIL.

The chain recombines TRBV2 with TRBJ2-5; 9 bases map to TRBD2. CDR1 is SNHLY, CDR2 FYNNEI, per germline. This CDR3 has 10 amino acids. Trimming cost V 8 bases and J 10 bases; bases outside gene matches: 2. CDR3 loop: CASGGGGQYF. The CDR3 region has the DNA TGTGCCAGCGGCGGGGGGGGCCAGTACTTC.

V and J are TRBV3-1 (or the pseudogene TRBV3-2) and TRBJ2-7, with 7 bases lining up with TRBD1. Per germline, CDR1 LGHDT and CDR2 YNNKEL (reference sequence). V gave up 3 bases and J gave up 9 bases; unmatched junction bases: 17. This CDR3 contains 16 residues. CDR3 residues: CASSQNAGTVNRGQYF. The CDR3 DNA is TGTGCCAGCAGCCAGAATGCCGGGACAGTCAACCGGGGGCAGTACTTC.

This chain uses TRBV6-4 with TRBJ2-3; 10 bases align to TRBD1. After removal of 6 bases from V and 3 bases from J, the junction contained 3 bases not matched to a gene. The CDR3 has 14 amino acids. Germline V gene data show CDR1 as MRHNA and CDR2 as SNTAGT. The CDR3 DNA reads TGTGCCAGCAGCGACAGGGGGCTTACAGATACGCAGTATTTT. It specifies CASSDRGLTDTQYF.

The chain recombines TRBV2 with TRBJ2-7, with TRBD1 identical over 7 bases. In germline, CDR1 is SNHLY, CDR2 FYNNEI. The CDR3 totals 14 residues. The V segment lost 6 bases and the J segment 5 bases; nucleotides outside the gene matches: 10. The DNA of the CDR3 is TGTGCCAGCAGCCTGGGACAGAACCCTCACGAGCAGTACTTC. It is translated as CASSLGQNPHEQYF.

V and J are TRBV5-1 and TRBJ2-7; TRBD2 agrees at 11 bases. The CDR3 loop spans 14 amino acids. Germline V gene sequence: CDR1 SGHRS, CDR2 YFSETQ. J gave up 2 bases and V 3 bases, and 1 base lay outside the gene matches. In nucleotides, the CDR3 is TGCGCCAGCAGCTCTAGCGGGGGGCCCTACGAGCAGTACTTC. Translating gives CASSSSGGPYEQYF. The full variable domain, completed using reference TRBV5-1 and TRBJ2-7, is KAGVTQTPRYLIKTRGQQVTLSCSPISGHRSVSWYQQTPGQGLQFLFEYFSETQRNKGNFPGRFSGRQFSNSRSEMNVSTLELGDSALYLCASSSSGGPYEQYFGPGTRLTVT.

This clone was picked up one time. V is TRBV5-1 and J is TRBJ1-6; 9 bases line up with TRBD1. Trimming removed 5 bases from V and 7 bases from J; junction bases left unmatched: 10. The CDR3 spans 16 residues. CDR1 and CDR2 from the germline V gene are SGHRS and YFSETQ. The CDR3 protein is CASSSRGTGINSPLHF. The CDR3 coding sequence is TGCGCCAGCAGTTCGAGGGGGACAGGGATCAATTCACCCCTCCACTTT.

The V call is TRBV11-2, the J call TRBJ1-2; D gene unclear. CDR1 SGHAT and CDR2 FQNNGV come from the germline V gene. Trimming removed 5 bases from V and 8 bases from J, with 15 bases in between. The CDR3 has 13 amino acids. CDR3 nucleotide sequence: TGTGCCAGCAGCGTCGGGATTGCTGGAGGCTACACCTTC. Its protein is CASSVGIAGGYTF.

V is TRBV27 and J is TRBJ1-5; 7 positions agree with TRBD1. Losses at the gene ends were 4 bases for V and 2 bases for J; bases not matched to a gene: 2. CDR3 size: 14 residues. In germline, CDR1 is MNHEY, CDR2 SMNVEV (reference sequence). The CDR3 loop is CASSYRGGNQPQHF. DNA for the CDR3: TGTGCCAGCAGTTACAGGGGCGGCAATCAGCCCCAGCATTTT.

To note about this clone: Other DNA sequences in this specimen translate into the identical CDR3. The rearrangement uses TRBV3-1 (or the pseudogene TRBV3-2) and TRBJ2-2, with D uncertain. Germline assignment: CDR1 LGHDT and CDR2 YNNKEL (reference sequence). The CDR3 runs to 13 residues. Trimming removed 3 bases at V and 5 bases at J, with 7 bases between. The CDR3: CASSQLGTGELFF. In DNA form, the CDR3 reads TGTGCCAGCAGCCAGCTCGGGACCGGGGAGCTGTTTTTT.